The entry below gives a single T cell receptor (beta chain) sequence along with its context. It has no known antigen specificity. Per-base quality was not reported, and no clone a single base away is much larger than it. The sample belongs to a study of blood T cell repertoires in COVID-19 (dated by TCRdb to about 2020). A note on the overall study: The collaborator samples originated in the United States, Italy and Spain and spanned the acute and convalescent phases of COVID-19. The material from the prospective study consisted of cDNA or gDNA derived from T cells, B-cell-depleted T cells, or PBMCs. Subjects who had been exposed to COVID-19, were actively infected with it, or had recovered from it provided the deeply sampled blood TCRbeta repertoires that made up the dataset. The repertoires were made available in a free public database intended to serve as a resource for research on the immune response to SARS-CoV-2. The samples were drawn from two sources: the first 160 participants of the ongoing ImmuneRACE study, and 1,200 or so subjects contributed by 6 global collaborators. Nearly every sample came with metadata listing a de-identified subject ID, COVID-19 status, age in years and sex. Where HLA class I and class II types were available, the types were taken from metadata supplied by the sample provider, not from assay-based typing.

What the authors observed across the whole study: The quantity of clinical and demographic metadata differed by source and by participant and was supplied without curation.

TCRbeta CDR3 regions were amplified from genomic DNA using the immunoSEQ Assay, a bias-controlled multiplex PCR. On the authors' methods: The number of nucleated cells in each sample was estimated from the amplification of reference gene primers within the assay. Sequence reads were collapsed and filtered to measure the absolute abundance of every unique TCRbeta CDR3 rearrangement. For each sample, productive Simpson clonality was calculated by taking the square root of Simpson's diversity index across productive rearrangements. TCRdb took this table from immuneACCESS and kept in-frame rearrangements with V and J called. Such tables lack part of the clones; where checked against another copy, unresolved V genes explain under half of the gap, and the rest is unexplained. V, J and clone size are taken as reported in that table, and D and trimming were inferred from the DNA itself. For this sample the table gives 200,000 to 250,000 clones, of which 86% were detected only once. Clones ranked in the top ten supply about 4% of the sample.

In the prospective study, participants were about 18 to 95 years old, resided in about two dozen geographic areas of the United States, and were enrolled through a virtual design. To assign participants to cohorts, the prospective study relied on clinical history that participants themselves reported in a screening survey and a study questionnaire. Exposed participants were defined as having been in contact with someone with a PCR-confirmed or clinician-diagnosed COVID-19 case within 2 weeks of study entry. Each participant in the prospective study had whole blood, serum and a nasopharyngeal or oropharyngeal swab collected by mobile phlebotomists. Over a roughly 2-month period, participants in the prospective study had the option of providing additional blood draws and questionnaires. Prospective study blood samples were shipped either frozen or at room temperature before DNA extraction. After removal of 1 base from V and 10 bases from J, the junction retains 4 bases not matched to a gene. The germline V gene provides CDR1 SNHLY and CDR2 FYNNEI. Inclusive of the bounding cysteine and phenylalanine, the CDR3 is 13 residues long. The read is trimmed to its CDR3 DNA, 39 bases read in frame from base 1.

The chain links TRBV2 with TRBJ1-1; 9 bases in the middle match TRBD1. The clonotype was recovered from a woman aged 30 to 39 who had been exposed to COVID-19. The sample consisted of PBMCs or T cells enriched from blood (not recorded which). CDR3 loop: CASSEVNRGPAFF. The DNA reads TGTGCCAGCAGTGAAGTTAACAGGGGGCCAGCTTTCTTT.